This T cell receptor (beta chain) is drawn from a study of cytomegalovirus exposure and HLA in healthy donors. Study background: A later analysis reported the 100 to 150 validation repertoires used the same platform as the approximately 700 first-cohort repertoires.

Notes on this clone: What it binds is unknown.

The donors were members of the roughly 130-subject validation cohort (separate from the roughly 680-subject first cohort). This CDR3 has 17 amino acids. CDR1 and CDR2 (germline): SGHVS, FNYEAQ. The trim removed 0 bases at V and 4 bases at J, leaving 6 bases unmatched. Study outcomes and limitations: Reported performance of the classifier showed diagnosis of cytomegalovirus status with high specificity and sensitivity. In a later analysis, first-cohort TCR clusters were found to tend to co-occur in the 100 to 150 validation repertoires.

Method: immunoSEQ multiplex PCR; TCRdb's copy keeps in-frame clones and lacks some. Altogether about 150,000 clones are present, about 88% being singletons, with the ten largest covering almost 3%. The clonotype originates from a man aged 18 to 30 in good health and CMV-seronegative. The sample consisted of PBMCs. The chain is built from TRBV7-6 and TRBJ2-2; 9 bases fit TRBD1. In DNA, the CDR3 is TGTGCCAGCAGCTTAGCGGCGGGACAGGGACCCACCGGGGAGCTGTTTTTT. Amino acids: CASSLAAGQGPTGELFF. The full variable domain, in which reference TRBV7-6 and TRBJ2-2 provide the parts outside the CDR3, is GAGVSQSPRYKVTKRGQDVALRCDPISGHVSLYWYRQALGQGPEFLTYFNYEAQQDKSGLPNDRFSAERPEGSISTLTIQRTEQRDSAMYRCASSLAAGQGPTGELFFGEGSRLTVL.